Listed here is a single TCR beta chain. This clonotype was observed many times. No cognate antigen has been identified for it. Base quality data are lacking; no much larger clone is found one base away. This sample was taken from a study of regulatory T cells in long-lasting Graves disease (dated by TCRdb to the early 2020s). Background for the entire study: Persistent Graves' disease was defined as persistently positive TSH receptor autoantibodies together with antithyroid drug treatment for over 5 years. Antithyroid drugs had been taken for approximately 10 years on average by persistent Graves' disease patients in the clinical cohort. Patients with persistent Graves' disease were compared with patients with newly diagnosed Graves' disease using TCR sequencing and RNA sequencing of peripheral blood. A total of around 33 samples were covered by TCR sequencing, comprising around 13 persistent and 20 or so newly diagnosed Graves' disease patients. The study took place in China and was registered as a clinical trial. Paper-wide results and their limitations: Persistent Graves' disease patients showed lower TCR Shannon entropy and fewer highly expanded clones than newly diagnosed patients, suggesting clonal expansion. Preferential use of TRBV28, TRBJ1-2 and TRBJ2-5 was observed in persistent disease, whereas TRBV20-1 and TRBJ2-1 were favored in newly diagnosed disease. Peripheral blood alone was examined, since thyroid tissue, which constituted the primary lesion, could not be accessed. The small sample size was acknowledged by the authors as a limitation that may reduce accuracy. Persistent patients shared more public clonotypes among themselves (around 3,000) than newly diagnosed patients did (approximately 900). Sequencing and analysis were restricted to the TCR beta chain.

The method behind the library was multiplex PCR. TCRdb lists the instrument as Illumina HiSeq 4000. To build TCR beta libraries, CDR3 regions were amplified by Arm-PCR using iRepertoire HTBI primers. Before sequencing, the PCR products underwent gel purification. The published analysis was carried out like this. A total of some 65 TRBV and 14 TRBJ segments were identified across samples and were used for gene usage analysis of CDR3 amino acid clonotypes. Filtered high-quality paired reads were merged into contigs using COPE and FqMerger. BLAST was used to align contigs to IMGT TRBV, TRBD and TRBJ reference genes, with CDR3 defined following IMGT. Any clonotype with a frequency above 0.1% was counted as a highly expanded clone. Shannon entropy served as the measure of repertoire diversity, while the Gini coefficient captured V-J evenness. A clonotype was considered public if more than one individual shared it. TCRdb passed the public sequencing reads through fastp at Q25 and MiXCR, retaining productive beta sequences. Each record represents a unique CDR3 protein, reported with the most common genes and DNA among its rows. TCRdb's processing, not the study's, gives the V and J calls here. The sample yields about 450,000 distinct CDR3 sequences; 23% were counted once. Clones ranked in the top ten supply roughly 28% of the sample.

Per the germline V gene (reference sequence), DFQATT is the CDR1 and SNEGSKA is the CDR2. Trimming takes 7 bases from V and 4 bases from J, and the germline ends sit 8 bases apart. The CDR3, from cysteine to phenylalanine, totals 12 residues. CDR3 DNA is the only sequence kept; it has 36 bases, read in frame from the first base. The sample's time point, from its label and the paper: persistent/refractory GD, antithyroid drugs over 5 years with positive TRAb. For both TCR sequencing and RNA sequencing, RNA was extracted from PBMCs in TRIzol. Graves' disease was diagnosed according to American Thyroid Association guidelines. Recruitment of patients was carried out at an endocrinology department in Xi'an, China. Each patient gave around 9.2 milliliters of peripheral blood, collected in an EDTA anticoagulant tube. PBMCs were isolated by Ficoll Paque Plus density gradient separation without further T cell sorting. An Agilent 2100 Bioanalyzer and agarose gel were used to check RNA quality, while a NanoDrop 2000 measured RNA concentration.

The source was peripheral blood mononuclear cells (PBMCs), collected when the disease was refractory, from a patient treated with antithyroid drugs. The clonotype originates from a female donor with Graves disease. The rearrangement combines TRBV20-1 with TRBJ2-6; the D gene cannot be named for sure. The nucleotide sequence is given as TGCAGTGTTTTGTCAGGGGCCAACGTCCTGACTTTC. The resulting protein is CSVLSGANVLTF.